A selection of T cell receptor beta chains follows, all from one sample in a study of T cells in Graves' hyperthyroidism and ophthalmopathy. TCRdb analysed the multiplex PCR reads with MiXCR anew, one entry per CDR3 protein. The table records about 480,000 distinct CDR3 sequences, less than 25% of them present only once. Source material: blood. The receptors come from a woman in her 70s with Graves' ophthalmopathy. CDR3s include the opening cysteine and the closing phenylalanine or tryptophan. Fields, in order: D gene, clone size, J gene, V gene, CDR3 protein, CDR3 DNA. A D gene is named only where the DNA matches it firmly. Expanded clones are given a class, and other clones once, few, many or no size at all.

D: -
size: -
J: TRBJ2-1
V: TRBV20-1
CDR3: CSAPEGTWVNEQFF
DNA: TGCAGTGCCCCGGAGGGTACCTGGGTCAATGAGCAGTTCTTC

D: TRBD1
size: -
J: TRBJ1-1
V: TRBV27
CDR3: CASSQDRVGMGTEAFF
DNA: TGTGCCAGCAGTCAAGACAGGGTAGGGATGGGCACTGAAGCTTTCTTT

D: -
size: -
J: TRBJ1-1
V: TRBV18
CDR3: CAGSPTTEAFF
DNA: TGTGCCGGCTCCCCCACCACTGAAGCTTTCTTT

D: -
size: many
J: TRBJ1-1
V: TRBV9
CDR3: CASSVADSQNTEAFF
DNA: TGTGCCAGCAGCGTAGCGGACAGCCAGAACACTGAAGCTTTCTTT

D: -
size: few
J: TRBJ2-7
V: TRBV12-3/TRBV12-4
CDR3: CASSSTGFYEQYF
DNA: TGTGCCAGCAGCTCAACAGGGTTTTACGAGCAGTACTTC

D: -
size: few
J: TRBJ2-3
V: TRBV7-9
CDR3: CASSSRDLGRRTQYF
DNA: TGTGCCAGCAGCTCCCGGGACTTAGGACGAAGGACGCAGTATTTT

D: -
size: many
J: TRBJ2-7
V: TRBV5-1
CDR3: CASSPAGLYEQYF
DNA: TGCGCCAGCAGCCCTGCGGGGCTCTACGAGCAGTACTTC

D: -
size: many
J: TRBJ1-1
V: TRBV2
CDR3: CASSYSQGSTEAFF
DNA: TGTGCCAGCAGTTACTCCCAGGGAAGCACTGAAGCTTTCTTT

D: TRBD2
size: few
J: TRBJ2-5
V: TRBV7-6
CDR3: CASSPTASGRAGETQYF
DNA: TGTGCCAGCAGCCCAACGGCTAGCGGGAGGGCCGGGGAGACCCAGTACTTC

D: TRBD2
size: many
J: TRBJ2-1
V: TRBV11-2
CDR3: CASSLRRTSGSRNEQFF
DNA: TGTGCCAGCAGCTTAAGACGGACTAGCGGGAGTAGGAATGAGCAGTTCTTC

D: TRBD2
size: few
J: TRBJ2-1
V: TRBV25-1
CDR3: CASSSGSEQFF
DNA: TGTGCCAGCAGTAGCGGGAGTGAGCAGTTCTTC

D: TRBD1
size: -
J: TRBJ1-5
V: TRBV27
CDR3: CASSRDRRWNQPQHF
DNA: TGTGCCAGCAGTCGGGACAGGCGCTGGAATCAGCCCCAGCATTTT

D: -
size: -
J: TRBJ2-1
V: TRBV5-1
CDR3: CASSLTLSLHEQFF
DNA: TGCGCCAGCAGCTTAACACTATCCCTCCATGAGCAGTTCTTC

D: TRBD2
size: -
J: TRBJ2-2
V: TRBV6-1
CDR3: CASSSLILAANTGELFF
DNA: TGTGCCAGCAGCTCGTTAATACTAGCGGCGAACACCGGGGAGCTGTTTTTT

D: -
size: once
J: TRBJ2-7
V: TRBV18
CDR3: CASSSSDRIYEQYF
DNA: TGTGCCAGCTCATCCAGCGACAGGATCTACGAGCAGTACTTC

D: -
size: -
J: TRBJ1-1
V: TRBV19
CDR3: CAKTTWEHSTEAFF
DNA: TGTGCCAAAACCACGTGGGAGCATAGCACTGAAGCTTTCTTT

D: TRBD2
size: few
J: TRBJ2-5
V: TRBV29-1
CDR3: CSVRGLAEETQYF
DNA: TGCAGCGTTAGGGGACTAGCGGAAGAGACCCAGTACTTC

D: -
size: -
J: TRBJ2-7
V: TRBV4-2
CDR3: CASSHQRVGSYEQYF
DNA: TGTGCCAGCAGCCACCAGAGGGTCGGCTCCTACGAGCAGTACTTC

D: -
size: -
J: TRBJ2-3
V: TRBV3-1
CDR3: CASSQPGAMEDTQYF
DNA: TGTGCCAGCAGCCAACCGGGGGCGATGGAGGATACGCAGTATTTT

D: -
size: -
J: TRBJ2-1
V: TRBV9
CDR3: CASSAGLSYNEQFF
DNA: TGTGCCAGCAGCGCGGGACTTTCTTACAATGAGCAGTTCTTC

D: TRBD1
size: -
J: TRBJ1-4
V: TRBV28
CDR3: CASSNRDRRMVNEKLFF
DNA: TGTGCCAGCAGTAACCGGGACAGAAGGATGGTCAATGAAAAACTGTTTTTT

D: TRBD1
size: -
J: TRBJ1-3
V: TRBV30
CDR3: CAWARTGGTGNTIYF
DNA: TGTGCCTGGGCCCGGACAGGGGGAACTGGAAACACCATATATTTT

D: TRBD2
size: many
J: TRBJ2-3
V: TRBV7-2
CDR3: CASTVGGADTQYF
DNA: TGTGCCAGCACCGTTGGGGGGGCAGATACGCAGTATTTT

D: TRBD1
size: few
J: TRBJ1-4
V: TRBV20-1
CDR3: CSARDLHRGNEKLFF
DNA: TGCAGTGCTAGAGATCTCCACAGGGGGAATGAAAAACTGTTTTTT

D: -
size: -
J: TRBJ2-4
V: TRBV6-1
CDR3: CASSELGRLAKNIQYF
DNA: TGTGCCAGCAGTGAACTAGGCAGATTAGCCAAAAACATTCAGTACTTC

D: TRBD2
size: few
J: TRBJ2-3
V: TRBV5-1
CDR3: CASSARLAGPDTQYF
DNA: TGCGCCAGCAGCGCCCGGCTAGCGGGTCCAGATACGCAGTATTTT

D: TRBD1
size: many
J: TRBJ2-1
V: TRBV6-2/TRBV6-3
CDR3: CASSTGQGAWNEQFF
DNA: TGTGCCAGCAGTACGGGACAGGGGGCATGGAATGAGCAGTTCTTC

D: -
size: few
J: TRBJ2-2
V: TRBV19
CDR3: CASSRTVAVNTGELFF
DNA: TGTGCCAGTAGTAGGACGGTAGCGGTGAACACCGGGGAGCTGTTTTTT